Reported below is one TCR beta chain. These data come from a study of blood T cell repertoires in COVID-19. Overall study: The United States, Italy and Spain supplied acute and convalescent COVID-19 samples. PBMCs, B-cell-depleted T cells, or T cells were the source of the cDNA or gDNA that made up the material.

Per the study methods: Estimates of nucleated cell counts were drawn from the amplification of reference gene primers. Repertoires were generated with immunoSEQ multiplex PCR, while TCRdb's copy carries only in-frame clones and drops some. The V and J calls and clone size are taken from that table; D and trimming were inferred from the DNA. The table lists approximately 100,000 clones, 80% to 95% of them singletons. The material sequenced was peripheral blood. This receptor was obtained from a man in his forties or fifties with active COVID-19.

The CDR3 DNA reads TGTGCCAGCAGCTTCGCCTCTTCCCCGGGACAAATATACGAGCAGTACTTC. Translating it yields CASSFASSPGQIYEQYF. V is TRBV5-6 and J is TRBJ2-7; perhaps TRBD1 as D (6 bases). The germline V and J ends were trimmed by 2 bases and 4 bases, with 22 bases remaining between them. There are 17 residues in the CDR3. Germline V gene lookup returns CDR1 SGHDT and CDR2 YYEEEE.